This T cell receptor beta chain was documented in a study of T cells after posttransplantation cyclophosphamide. Treatment was busulfan-fludarabine conditioning, a marrow graft, and cyclophosphamide on days +3 and +4. The protocol was immunoSEQ multiplex PCR, while the TCRdb copy is restricted to in-frame clones and leaves out a portion. There are about 10,000 clones in the sample, none observed a single time. Germline V CDR1 and CDR2: SGHDN, FVKESK. V was clipped by 5 bases and J by 7 bases; unmatched bases: 8. The CDR3 has 14 residues. There are many counts of this clone. The TCR originated in a male patient aged 45-60 years who received an allogeneic stem cell transplant from a related donor and was CMV-positive. Some of the T cells may derive from the graft donor. The chain combines TRBV14 with TRBJ1-5; 7 bases line up with TRBD1. Source: PBMCs, taken roughly 350 days after allogeneic stem cell transplant with posttransplant cyclophosphamide. The CDR3 nucleotides are TGTGCCAGCAGCTTGAACAGGGGAGGACAGCCCCAGCATTTT. As protein: CASSLNRGGQPQHF.